This is a list of T cell receptor beta chains from one sample in a study of T cells after yellow fever vaccination. TCRdb passed the 5' RACE reads through MiXCR, listing each CDR3 protein once. The table records hundreds of thousands of distinct CDR3 sequences, under 9% of them present only once. The input for sequencing was CD4+ T cells sorted from PBMCs, taken 5 days after the yellow fever booster vaccination. These receptors all come from a man between 18 and 35 years old who received the YFV17D yellow fever vaccine. Each CDR3 is given with its conserved first and last residue. D genes are given only for firm matches. Clone size is stated in some rows and not others, as once, few, many or a class when expanded.

NA NA TRBJ2-3 TRBV7-2 CASSLVHTDTQYF TGTGCCAGCAGCTTAGTCCACACAGATACGCAGTATTTT
NA few TRBJ1-1 TRBV5-6 CASSLKGSEAFF TGTGCCAGCAGCTTGAAGGGGTCCGAAGCTTTCTTT
NA few TRBJ1-1 TRBV10-3 CAISAGLPPSAFF TGTGCCATCAGTGCGGGACTTCCCCCGTCCGCTTTCTTT
TRBD2 few TRBJ2-3 TRBV18 CASSPFEGGAGFVTDTQYF TGTGCCAGCTCCCCCTTTGAAGGTGGAGCGGGGTTCGTGACAGATACGCAGTATTTT
NA NA TRBJ2-2 TRBV2 CASRAEPNTGELFF TGTGCCAGCAGGGCAGAACCGAACACCGGGGAGCTGTTTTTT
TRBD1 few TRBJ2-1 TRBV2 CASSALLGTDSYNEQFF TGTGCCAGCAGTGCTCTCTTGGGGACAGATTCCTACAATGAGCAGTTCTTC
NA many TRBJ2-5 TRBV9 CASSSSSRQETQYF TGTGCCAGCAGTTCCTCGTCGCGTCAAGAGACCCAGTACTTC
NA NA TRBJ2-3 TRBV19 CASSPRWGGPRDTQYF TGTGCCAGTAGCCCACGATGGGGGGGGCCTAGAGATACGCAGTATTTT
TRBD1 few TRBJ1-1 TRBV5-1 CASSLKGQGEAFF TGCGCCAGCAGCTTAAAAGGACAGGGCGAAGCTTTCTTT
TRBD1 many TRBJ1-3 TRBV20-1 CSAPTGDGGNTIYF TGCAGTGCCCCGACAGGGGATGGTGGAAACACCATATATTTT
TRBD2 NA TRBJ2-3 TRBV3-1 CASSPPAGGYTDTQYF TGTGCCAGCAGCCCCCCCGCGGGGGGCTACACAGATACGCAGTATTTT
NA NA TRBJ2-5 TRBV12-3/TRBV12-4 CASSLGYERETQYF TGTGCCAGCAGTTTAGGGTATGAGAGGGAGACCCAGTACTTC
NA many TRBJ2-5 TRBV3-1 CASSPRGETQYF TGTGCCAGCAGTCCTAGGGGAGAGACCCAGTACTTC
NA many TRBJ2-5 TRBV7-2 CASSGGGAQETQYF TGTGCCAGCAGCGGAGGCGGGGCGCAAGAGACCCAGTACTTC
TRBD2 NA TRBJ2-1 TRBV27 CASSRWAGGALGNEQFF TGTGCCAGCAGTCGCTGGGCGGGGGGGGCCCTTGGGAATGAGCAGTTCTTC
TRBD2 few TRBJ2-2 TRBV7-6 CASSLVIAGNTGELFF TGTGCCAGCAGCTTAGTTATAGCGGGAAACACCGGGGAGCTGTTTTTT
NA NA TRBJ1-5 TRBV9 CASSVEGVSNQPQHF TGTGCCAGCAGCGTAGAGGGAGTTAGCAATCAGCCCCAGCATTTT
NA few TRBJ2-2 TRBV19 CASSIVGGPGELFF TGTGCCAGTAGTATAGTCGGGGGGCCTGGGGAGCTGTTTTTT
NA few TRBJ2-1 TRBV19 CASKDTIYNEQFF TGTGCCAGTAAAGACACCATCTACAATGAGCAGTTCTTC
NA many TRBJ1-1 TRBV5-1 CASSLRDTEAFF TGCGCCAGCAGCTTGAGGGACACTGAAGCTTTCTTT
TRBD2 NA TRBJ2-1 TRBV24-1 CATSDGLAGGRNEQFF TGTGCCACCAGTGATGGGCTAGCGGGGGGTCGGAATGAGCAGTTCTTC
NA many TRBJ2-1 TRBV7-2 CASSSQEGRSAQFF TGTGCCAGCAGCTCTCAGGAGGGGAGGTCGGCGCAGTTCTTC
TRBD1 many TRBJ1-5 TRBV7-2 CASSLDRGQPQHF TGTGCCAGCAGCTTAGACAGGGGGCAGCCCCAGCATTTT
NA NA TRBJ1-6 TRBV6-2/TRBV6-3 CATGGKASYNSPLHF TGTGCCACGGGGGGGAAAGCCTCCTATAATTCACCCCTCCACTTT
TRBD1 NA TRBJ1-2 TRBV20-1 CSAIATGSDLYGYTF TGCAGTGCTATAGCGACAGGGTCAGATCTCTATGGCTACACCTTC
TRBD1 few TRBJ1-5 TRBV20-1 CSARLRQGFNQPQHF TGCAGTGCTAGACTTAGACAGGGTTTCAATCAGCCCCAGCATTTT
NA many TRBJ1-2 TRBV11-2 CASRPLTANYGYTF TGTGCCAGCAGACCACTGACGGCTAACTATGGCTACACCTTC